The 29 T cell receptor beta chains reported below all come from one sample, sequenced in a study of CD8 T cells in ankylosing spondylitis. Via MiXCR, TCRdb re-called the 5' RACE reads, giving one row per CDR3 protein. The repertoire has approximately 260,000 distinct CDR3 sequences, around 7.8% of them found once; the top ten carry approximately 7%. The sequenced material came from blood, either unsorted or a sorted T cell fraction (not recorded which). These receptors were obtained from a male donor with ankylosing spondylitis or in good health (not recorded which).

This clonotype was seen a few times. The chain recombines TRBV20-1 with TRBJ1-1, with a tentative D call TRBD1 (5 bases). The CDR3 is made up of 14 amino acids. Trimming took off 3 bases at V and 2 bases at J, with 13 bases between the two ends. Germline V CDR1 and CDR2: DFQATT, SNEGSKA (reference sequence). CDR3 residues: CSASLRGFNTEAFF. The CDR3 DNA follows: TGCAGTGCTAGCCTCCGGGGCTTTAACACTGAAGCTTTCTTT.

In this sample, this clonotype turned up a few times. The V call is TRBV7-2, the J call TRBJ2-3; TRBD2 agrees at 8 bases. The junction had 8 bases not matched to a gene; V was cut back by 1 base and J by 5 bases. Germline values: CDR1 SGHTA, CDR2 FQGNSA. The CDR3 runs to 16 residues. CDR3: CASSLVAGIREDTQYF. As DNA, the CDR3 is TGTGCCAGCAGCTTAGTAGCGGGGATCAGGGAAGATACGCAGTATTTT.

The CDR3 DNA follows: TGTGCCAGCAGTGGCTCGGGGGCACAGCAAGCTTTCTTT. This translates into CASSGSGAQQAFF. V and J are TRBV27 and TRBJ1-1, with D maybe TRBD1 (6 bases). In germline, CDR1 is MNHEY, CDR2 SMNVEV (reference sequence). The CDR3 has 13 amino acids. Trimming removed 5 bases at V and 9 bases at J, with 16 bases between.

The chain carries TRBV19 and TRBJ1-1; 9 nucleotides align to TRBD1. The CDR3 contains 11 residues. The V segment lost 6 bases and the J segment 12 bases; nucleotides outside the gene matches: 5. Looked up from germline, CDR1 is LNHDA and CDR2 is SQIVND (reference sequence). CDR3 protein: CASRLDRGTFF. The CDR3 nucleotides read TGTGCCAGTAGATTGGACAGGGGAACTTTCTTT.

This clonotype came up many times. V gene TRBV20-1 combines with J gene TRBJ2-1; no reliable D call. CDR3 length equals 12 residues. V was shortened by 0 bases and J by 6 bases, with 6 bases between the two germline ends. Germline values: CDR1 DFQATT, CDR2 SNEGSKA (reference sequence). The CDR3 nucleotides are TGCAGTGCTAGAGATGTTGGCAATGAGCAGTTCTTC. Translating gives CSARDVGNEQFF.

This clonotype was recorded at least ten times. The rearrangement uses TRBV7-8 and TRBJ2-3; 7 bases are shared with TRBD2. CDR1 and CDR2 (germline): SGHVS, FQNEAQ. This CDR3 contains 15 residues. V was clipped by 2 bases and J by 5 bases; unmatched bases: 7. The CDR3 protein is CASSLRGLGVDTQYF. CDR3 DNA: TGTGCCAGCAGCTTACGTGGACTAGGGGTAGATACGCAGTATTTT.

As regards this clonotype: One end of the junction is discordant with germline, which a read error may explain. The CDR3 here is CASSSRGRGEQHF. The CDR3 coding sequence is TGTGCCAGCAGTTCGAGGGGGCGCGGCGAGCAGCACTTC. The chain employs TRBV27 and TRBJ2-7; 7 positions agree with TRBD1. The CDR3 consists of 13 residues. CDR1 MNHEY and CDR2 SMNVEV come from the germline V gene (reference sequence).

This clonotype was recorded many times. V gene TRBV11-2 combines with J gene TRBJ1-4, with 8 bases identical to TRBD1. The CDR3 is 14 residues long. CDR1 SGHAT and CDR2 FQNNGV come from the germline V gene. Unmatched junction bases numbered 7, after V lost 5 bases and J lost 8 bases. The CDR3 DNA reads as TGTGCCAGCAGCCCAGGGGGCCGAGGGGAAAAACTGTTTTTT. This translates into CASSPGGRGEKLFF.

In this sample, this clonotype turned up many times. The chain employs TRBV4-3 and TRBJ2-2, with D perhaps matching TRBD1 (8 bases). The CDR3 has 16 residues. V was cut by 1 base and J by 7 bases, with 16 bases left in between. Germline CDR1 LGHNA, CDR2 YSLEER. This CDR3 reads CASSQVYRGGNGELFF. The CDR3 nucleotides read TGCGCCAGCAGCCAAGTCTACAGGGGGGGTAACGGGGAGCTGTTTTTT.

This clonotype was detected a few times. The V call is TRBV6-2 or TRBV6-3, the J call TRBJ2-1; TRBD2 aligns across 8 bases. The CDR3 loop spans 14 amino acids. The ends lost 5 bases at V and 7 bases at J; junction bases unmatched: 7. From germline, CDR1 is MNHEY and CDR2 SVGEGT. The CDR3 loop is CASSPGGAGNEQFF. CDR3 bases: TGTGCCAGCAGTCCCGGGGGGGCCGGAAATGAGCAGTTCTTC.

The DNA for the CDR3 is TGTGCCAGCAGCTTAGGGGCCCTCCCCGGGGCCAACGTCCTGACTTTC. Its protein product is CASSLGALPGANVLTF. V is TRBV7-2 and J is TRBJ2-6; no clear D gene. The CDR3 extends over 16 amino acids. Germline V CDR1 and CDR2: SGHTA, FQGNSA. Deletions cut 1 base from V and 4 bases from J, with 11 bases between. The full variable domain, rest sourced from reference TRBV7-2 and TRBJ2-6, is GAGVSQSPSNKVTEKGKDVELRCDPISGHTALYWYRQSLGQGLEFLIYFQGNSAPDKSGLPSDRFSAERTGGSVSTLTIQRTQQEDSAVYLCASSLGALPGANVLTFGAGSRLTVL.

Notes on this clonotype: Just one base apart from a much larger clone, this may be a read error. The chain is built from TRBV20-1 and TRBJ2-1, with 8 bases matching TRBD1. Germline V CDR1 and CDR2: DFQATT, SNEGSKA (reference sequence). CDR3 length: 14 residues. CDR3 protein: CSAPRQGIHNEQIF. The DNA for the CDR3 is TGCAGTGCTCCTCGACAGGGGATACACAATGAGCAGATCTTC.

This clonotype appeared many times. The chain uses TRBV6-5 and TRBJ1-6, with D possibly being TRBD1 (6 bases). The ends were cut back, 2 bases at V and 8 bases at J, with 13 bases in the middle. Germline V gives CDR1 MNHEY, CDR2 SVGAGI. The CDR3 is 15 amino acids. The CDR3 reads CASSYVRDTYSPLHF. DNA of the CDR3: TGTGCCAGCAGTTACGTCCGGGACACATATTCACCCCTCCACTTT.

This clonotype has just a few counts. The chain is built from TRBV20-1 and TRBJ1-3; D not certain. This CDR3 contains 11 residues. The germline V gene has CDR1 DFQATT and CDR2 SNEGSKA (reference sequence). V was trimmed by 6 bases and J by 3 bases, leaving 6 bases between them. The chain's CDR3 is CSAEYGNTIYF. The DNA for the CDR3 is TGCAGTGCAGAGTATGGAAACACCATATATTTT.

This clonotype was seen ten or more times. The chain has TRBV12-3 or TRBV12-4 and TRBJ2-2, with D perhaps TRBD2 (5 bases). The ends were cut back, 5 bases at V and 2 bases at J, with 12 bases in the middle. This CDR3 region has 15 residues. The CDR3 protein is CASSRRSPNTGELFF. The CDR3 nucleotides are TGTGCCAGCAGTAGGAGGTCCCCCAACACCGGGGAGCTGTTTTTT.

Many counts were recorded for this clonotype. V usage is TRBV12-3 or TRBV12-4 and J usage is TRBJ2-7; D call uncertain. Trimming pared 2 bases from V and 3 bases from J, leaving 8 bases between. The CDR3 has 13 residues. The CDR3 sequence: CASSLLASYEQYF. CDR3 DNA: TGTGCCAGCAGTTTACTGGCAAGCTACGAGCAGTACTTC.

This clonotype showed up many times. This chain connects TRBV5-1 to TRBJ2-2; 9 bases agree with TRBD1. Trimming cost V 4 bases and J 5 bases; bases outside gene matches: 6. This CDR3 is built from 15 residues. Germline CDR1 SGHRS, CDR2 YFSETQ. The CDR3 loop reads CASSPGQGRTGELFF. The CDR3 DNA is TGCGCCAGCAGCCCGGGACAGGGAAGAACCGGGGAGCTGTTTTTT.

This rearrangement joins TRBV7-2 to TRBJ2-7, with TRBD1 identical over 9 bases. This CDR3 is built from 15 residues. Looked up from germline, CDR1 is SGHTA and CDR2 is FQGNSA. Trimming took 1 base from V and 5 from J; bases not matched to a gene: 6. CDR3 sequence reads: CASSLGQGVFDEQYF. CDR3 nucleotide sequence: TGTGCCAGCAGCTTAGGACAGGGGGTTTTCGACGAGCAGTACTTC.

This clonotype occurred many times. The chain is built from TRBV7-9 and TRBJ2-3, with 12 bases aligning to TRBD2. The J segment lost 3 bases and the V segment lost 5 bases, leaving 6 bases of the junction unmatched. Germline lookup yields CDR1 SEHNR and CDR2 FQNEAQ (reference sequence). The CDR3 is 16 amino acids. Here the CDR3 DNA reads TGTGCCAGCAGCCGATCGCTAGCGGGAGGGACAGATACGCAGTATTTT. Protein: CASSRSLAGGTDTQYF.

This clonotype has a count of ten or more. This CDR3 reads CASSQPAGKGGNEQFF. In DNA form, the CDR3 reads TGCGCCAGCAGCCAACCAGCGGGAAAGGGAGGCAATGAGCAGTTCTTC. The genes are TRBV4-1 and TRBJ2-1; 7 bases are shared with TRBD2. The germline V gene encodes CDR1 MGHRA and CDR2 YSYEKL. Germline trimming cut 2 bases from V and 6 bases from J; bases unmatched to any gene: 10. The CDR3 runs 16 residues.

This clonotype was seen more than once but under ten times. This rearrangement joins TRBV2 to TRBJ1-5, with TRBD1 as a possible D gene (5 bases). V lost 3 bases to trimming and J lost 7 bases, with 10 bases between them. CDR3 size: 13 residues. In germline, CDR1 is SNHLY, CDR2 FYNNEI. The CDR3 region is CASSEQGRQPQHF. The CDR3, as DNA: TGTGCCAGCAGTGAGCAGGGTCGCCAGCCCCAGCATTTT.

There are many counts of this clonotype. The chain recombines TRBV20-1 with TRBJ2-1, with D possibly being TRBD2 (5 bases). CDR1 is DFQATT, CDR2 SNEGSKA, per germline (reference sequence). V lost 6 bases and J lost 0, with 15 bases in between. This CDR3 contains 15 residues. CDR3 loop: CSATGRAPSYNEQFF. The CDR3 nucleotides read TGCAGTGCAACGGGAAGGGCACCCTCCTACAATGAGCAGTTCTTC.

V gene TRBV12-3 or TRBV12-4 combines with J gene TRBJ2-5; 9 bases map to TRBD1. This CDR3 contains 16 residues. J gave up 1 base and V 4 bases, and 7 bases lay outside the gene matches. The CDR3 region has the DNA TGTGCCAGCAGTTCATACAGGGGGCCTCCCCAAGAGACCCAGTACTTC. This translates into CASSSYRGPPQETQYF.

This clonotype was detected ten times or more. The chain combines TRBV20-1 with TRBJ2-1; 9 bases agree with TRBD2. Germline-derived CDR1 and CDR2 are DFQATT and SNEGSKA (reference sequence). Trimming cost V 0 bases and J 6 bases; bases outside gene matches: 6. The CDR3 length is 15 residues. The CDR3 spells CSARDTPSGVNEQFF. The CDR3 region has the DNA TGCAGTGCTAGAGATACGCCTAGCGGGGTCAATGAGCAGTTCTTC.

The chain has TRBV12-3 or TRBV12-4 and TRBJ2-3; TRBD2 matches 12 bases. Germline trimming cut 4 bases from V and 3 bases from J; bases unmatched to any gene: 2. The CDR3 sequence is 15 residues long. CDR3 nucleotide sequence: TGTGCCAGCAGTTGGACTAGCGGGACGACAGATACGCAGTATTTT. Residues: CASSWTSGTTDTQYF.

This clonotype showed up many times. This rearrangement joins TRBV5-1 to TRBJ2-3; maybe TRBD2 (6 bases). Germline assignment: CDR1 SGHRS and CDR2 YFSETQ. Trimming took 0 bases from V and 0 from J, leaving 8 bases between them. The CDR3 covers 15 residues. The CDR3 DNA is TGCGCCAGCAGCTTGGCGGACTACAGCACAGATACGCAGTATTTT. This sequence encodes CASSLADYSTDTQYF.

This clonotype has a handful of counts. This chain's CDR3 is CASSSPLLGYSYNEQFF. As DNA, the CDR3 is TGTGCCAGCAGCAGCCCCCTTTTGGGTTACTCCTACAATGAGCAGTTCTTC. The chain is built from TRBV7-9 and TRBJ2-1; D is undetermined. This CDR3 has 17 amino acids. CDR1 SEHNR and CDR2 FQNEAQ come from the germline V gene (reference sequence). V dropped 5 bases and J dropped 0 bases, with 17 bases sitting between them.

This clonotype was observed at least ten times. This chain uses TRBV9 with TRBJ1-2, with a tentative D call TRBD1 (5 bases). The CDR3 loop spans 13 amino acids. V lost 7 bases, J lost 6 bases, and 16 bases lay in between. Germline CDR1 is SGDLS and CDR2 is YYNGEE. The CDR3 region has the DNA TGTGCCAGCTCCACGGGGGACTCGAATGGCTACACCTTC. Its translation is CASSTGDSNGYTF.

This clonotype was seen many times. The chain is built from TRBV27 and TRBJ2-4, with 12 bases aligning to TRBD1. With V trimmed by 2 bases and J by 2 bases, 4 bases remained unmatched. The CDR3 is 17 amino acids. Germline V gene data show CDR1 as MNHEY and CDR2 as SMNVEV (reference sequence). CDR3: CASSLEGQGASKNIQYF. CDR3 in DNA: TGTGCCAGCAGTTTAGAGGGACAGGGGGCTTCCAAAAACATTCAGTACTTC.